The present T cell receptor beta chain was sequenced within a study of T cell repertoires in cytomegalovirus infection. In the study overall: HLA-C-restricted CMV epitopes, recently identified, and well-studied HLA-B-restricted ones were used by the study. The public TCR beta signatures pointed to both CMV infection and matching HLA type.

General study findings and limits: HLA-C-restricted CMV-specific TCR beta clonotypes were dominant in the ex vivo response.

CDR3 length: 17 residues. Germline-derived CDR1 and CDR2 are SGHAT and FQNNGV. V trimming: 1 base; J trimming: 5 bases; junction bases outside the gene matches: 10. TCRdb ran MiXCR on the reads and lists one entry per CDR3 protein. The sample holds fewer than 1,000,000 distinct CDR3 sequences; around a third are singletons and the top ten take about an eighth. This clonotype was counted a few times. Its antigen is not known. The chain carries TRBV11-2 and TRBJ2-1, with 8 bases fitting TRBD1. The receptor's source is a human donor in good health (CMV status not recorded). Some clones in this sample may be carry-over from other donors' samples. Sequencing was performed on cultured CD8+ T cells from PBMCs, taken from culture after CMV antigen stimulation. The CDR3 nucleotides read TGTGCCAGCAGCTTAGGTCCTAGGACAGGGTACCACAATGAGCAGTTCTTC. It is translated as CASSLGPRTGYHNEQFF.